The 12 T cell receptor beta chains reported below all come from one sample, sequenced in a study of Ad26.COV2.S vaccination and SARS-CoV-2 variants (dated by TCRdb to the early 2020s). Read against the paper, the sample's treatment or condition label means: some 19 received Ad26.COV2.S at low or high dose, single or two shots; about five received placebo; per-sample allocation not given. For vaccine and placebo recipients, repertoires were sequenced using samples collected on day 63 after the first injection. Library preparation employed the immunoSEQ multiplex PCR assay. What TCRdb holds here is the immuneACCESS table cut down to in-frame rearrangements. Part of the clones is not present; checked against another copy, under half of the missing clones reflect an unresolved V gene, and the others are unexplained. The sample data list around 340,000 clones, and around 90% of these were observed just once. Of the sample, 6.4% falls within the top ten clones.

Here the sequenced sample was peripheral blood, taken in a trial of Ad26.COV2.S vaccine versus placebo. The receptors shown here come from a person between 18 and 65 years old who received the Ad26.COV2.S COVID-19 vaccine or a placebo.

V is TRBV7-3 and J is TRBJ1-5, with D possibly being TRBD1 (6 bases). Trimming left V 4 bases short and J 2 bases short, with 18 bases between. This CDR3 spans 17 amino acids. Germline CDR1 SGHTA, CDR2 FQGTGA. Written as DNA, the CDR3 is TGTGCCAGCAGCTCCAGGGCGCAGGGGATGGGCAATCAGCCCCAGCATTTT. It yields the protein CASSSRAQGMGNQPQHF.

The V call is TRBV7-2, the J call TRBJ2-3, with 8 nucleotides matching TRBD2. The junction had 5 bases not matched to a gene; V was cut back by 8 bases and J by 4 bases. The length of the CDR3 is 13 residues. Per the germline V gene, CDR1 is SGHTA and CDR2 is FQGNSA. The CDR3 reads CASVERGSDTQYF. The CDR3 coding sequence is TGTGCCAGCGTTGAGCGGGGGTCAGATACGCAGTATTTT. Full variable domain (missing parts from reference TRBV7-2 and TRBJ2-3): GAGVSQSPSNKVTEKGKDVELRCDPISGHTALYWYRQSLGQGLEFLIYFQGNSAPDKSGLPSDRFSAERTGGSVSTLTIQRTQQEDSAVYLCASVERGSDTQYFGPGTRLTVL.

V is TRBV6-5 and J is TRBJ1-4, with D possibly being TRBD1 (6 bases). V lost 6 bases and J 5 bases, leaving 16 bases between the germline ends. Germline CDR1 MNHEY, CDR2 SVGAGI. CDR3 size: 15 residues. CDR3 sequence reads: CASRTDSGLNEKLFF. The CDR3 DNA sequence: TGTGCCAGCAGGACGGACAGTGGATTAAATGAAAAACTGTTTTTT.

The rearrangement uses TRBV5-6 and TRBJ1-2, with D unclear. Between the trimmed V and J ends, which lost 4 bases and 0 bases, there was a span of 13 bases. Germline V gene lookup returns CDR1 SGHDT and CDR2 YYEEEE. The CDR3 consists of 15 residues. In DNA, the CDR3 is TGTGCCAGCAGCCTGACGGAACGGCCTAACTATGGCTACACCTTC. Its protein product is CASSLTERPNYGYTF.

V and J are TRBV27 and TRBJ1-2; possibly TRBD1 for D (6 bases). Germline CDR1 is MNHEY and CDR2 is SMNVEV (reference sequence). V dropped 8 bases and J dropped 3 bases, with 10 bases sitting between them. There are 12 residues in the CDR3. In DNA form, the CDR3 reads TGTGCCAGCCGGGGGACACACTATGGCTACACCTTC. Translated: CASRGTHYGYTF.

A single count supports this clone. The V call is TRBV28, the J call TRBJ1-3, with D tentatively TRBD1 (6 bases). CDR1 and CDR2 from the germline V gene are MDHEN and SYDVKM. Trimming removed 4 bases from V and 7 bases from J, with 11 bases in between. This CDR3 spans 13 amino acids. The CDR3 DNA is TGTGCCAGCAGTTGGGGGCAACGGAACACCATATATTTT. Its protein product is CASSWGQRNTIYF.

This clone is a singleton in its sample. V is TRBV12-3 or TRBV12-4 and J is TRBJ2-5; D call uncertain. V was trimmed by 3 bases and J by 2 bases, leaving 7 bases between them. This CDR3 region has 13 residues. DNA of the CDR3: TGTGCCAGCAGTTTGCTGGGTCAAGAGACCCAGTACTTC. Amino acid sequence: CASSLLGQETQYF.

V gene TRBV5-1 combines with J gene TRBJ2-7; 7 bases line up with TRBD1. V shed 4 bases, J shed 6 bases, and the junction held 4 bases outside the gene matches. This CDR3 contains 12 residues. Germline CDR1 and CDR2: SGHRS and YFSETQ. The CDR3 DNA reads TGCGCCAGCAGCGTATACAGGGGCGAGCAGTACTTC. Translation: CASSVYRGEQYF.

The chain carries TRBV6-2 or TRBV6-3 and TRBJ2-6; D is perhaps TRBD1 (5 bases). Germline CDR1 reads MNHEY; CDR2 reads SVGEGT. The CDR3 consists of 15 residues. The ends were cut back, 5 bases at V and 5 bases at J, with 13 bases in the middle. As DNA, the CDR3 is TGTGCCAGCAGTCCCACAGGTTCGTGGGCCAACGTCCTGACTTTC. Translating it yields CASSPTGSWANVLTF.

This chain connects TRBV11-3 to TRBJ1-3; D is unresolved. The germline V gene encodes CDR1 SGHNT and CDR2 YENEEA. V lost 5 bases and J lost 0, with 11 bases in between. The length of the CDR3 is 15 residues. The CDR3 sequence is CASSGGRFSGNTIYF. The CDR3 DNA follows: TGTGCCAGCAGCGGAGGACGGTTCTCTGGAAACACCATATATTTT.

This clone has more than one count but fewer than ten. The V gene is TRBV7-2, the J gene TRBJ1-2; D unresolved. Between the trimmed V and J ends, which lost 1 base and 2 bases, there was a span of 11 bases. This CDR3 comprises 15 residues. Germline V gene sequence: CDR1 SGHTA, CDR2 FQGNSA. CDR3 sequence: CASSLEAVVNYGYTF. The CDR3 region has the DNA TGTGCCAGCAGCTTAGAGGCGGTAGTCAACTATGGCTACACCTTC.

As DNA, the CDR3 is TGTGCCAGCAGCCCATCAGTAGGCCTTTGGGAGCAGTTCTTC. This sequence encodes CASSPSVGLWEQFF. This sequence joins TRBV7-9 and TRBJ2-1; D not certain. Deletions cut 5 bases from V and 10 bases from J, with 18 bases between. Germline assignment: CDR1 SEHNR and CDR2 FQNEAQ (reference sequence). CDR3 size: 14 residues.